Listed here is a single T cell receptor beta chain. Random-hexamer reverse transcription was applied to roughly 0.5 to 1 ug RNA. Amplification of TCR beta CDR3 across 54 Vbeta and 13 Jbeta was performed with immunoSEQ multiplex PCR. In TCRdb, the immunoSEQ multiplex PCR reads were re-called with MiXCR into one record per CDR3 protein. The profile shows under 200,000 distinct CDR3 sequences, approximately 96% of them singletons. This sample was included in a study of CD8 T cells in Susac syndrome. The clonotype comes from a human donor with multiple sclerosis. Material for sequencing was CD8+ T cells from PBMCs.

CDR3 region: CASSVGSFYNSPLHF. CDR3 sequence (DNA): TGTGCCAGCAGCGTTGGGAGCTTCTATAATTCACCCCTCCACTTT. The V and J genes are TRBV9 and TRBJ1-6, with D unclear. V lost 2 bases to trimming and J lost 3 bases, with 9 bases between them. CDR1 and CDR2 (germline): SGDLS, YYNGEE. The CDR3 is made up of 15 amino acids. Based on the CDR3 plus reference TRBV9 and TRBJ1-6, the full variable domain is DSGVTQTPKHLITATGQRVTLRCSPRSGDLSVYWYQQSLDQGLQFLIQYYNGEERAKGNILERFSAQQFPDLHSELNLSSLELGDSALYFCASSVGSFYNSPLHFGNGTRLTVT.